This passage covers 6 T cell receptor beta chains from one sample sequenced in a study of control samples from healthy donors and cancer patients. The repertoire was sequenced with immunoSEQ multiplex PCR; TCRdb's copy has only in-frame clones and lacks some. This table has some 150,000 clones, 91% appearing once. The specimen sequenced was blood. Receptors originate from a woman aged 25-40 years in good health.

This sequence joins TRBV28 and TRBJ1-5; 7 bases are a match to TRBD1. CDR1 is MDHEN, CDR2 SYDVKM, per germline. Trimming removed 6 bases from V and 5 bases from J; junction bases left unmatched: 4. CDR3 length equals 13 residues. Here the CDR3 reads CASRGQWDQPQHF. CDR3 sequence (DNA): TGTGCCAGCAGGGGACAGTGGGATCAGCCCCAGCATTTT.

The chain carries TRBV12-5 and TRBJ2-5; 11 nucleotides line up with TRBD2. Germline assignment: CDR1 LGHNT and CDR2 FRNRAP. The J segment lost 4 bases and the V segment lost 0 bases, leaving 4 bases of the junction unmatched. This CDR3 region has 16 residues. CDR3 in DNA: TGTGCTAGTGGTTTGGTACTTAGCGGGGGGGGAGAGACCCAGTACTTC. This codes for CASGLVLSGGGETQYF. The whole variable domain, filled in from reference TRBV12-5 and TRBJ2-5, reads DARVTQTPRHKVTEMGQEVTMRCQPILGHNTVFWYRQTMMQGLELLAYFRNRAPLDDSGMPKDRFSAEMPDATLATLKIQPSEPRDSAVYFCASGLVLSGGGETQYFGPGTRLLVL.

The chain joins TRBV7-2 to TRBJ2-7, with D perhaps matching TRBD1 or TRBD2 (5 bases each). The CDR3 sequence is 15 residues long. Trimming removed 2 bases at V and 2 bases at J, with 13 bases between. CDR1 and CDR2 (germline): SGHTA, FQGNSA. This chain's CDR3 is CASSLYPGPPYEQYF. DNA for the CDR3: TGTGCCAGCAGCTTATATCCGGGACCGCCCTACGAGCAGTACTTC.

This sequence joins TRBV3-1 (or the pseudogene TRBV3-2) and TRBJ2-1, with 10 bases that match TRBD2. V was pared by 2 bases and J by 5 bases, with 9 bases of the junction left unmatched. The V gene's germline CDR1 is LGHDT and CDR2 YNNKEL (reference sequence). This CDR3 region has 17 residues. CDR3 residues: CASSQPPGTSVDNEQFF. The CDR3 DNA sequence: TGTGCCAGCAGCCAACCGCCCGGGACTAGCGTCGACAATGAGCAGTTCTTC.

V usage is TRBV18 and J usage is TRBJ1-3; maybe TRBD1 (5 bases). The germline gives CDR1 KGHSH, CDR2 LQKENI. V dropped 5 bases and J dropped 0 bases, with 11 bases sitting between them. The CDR3 sequence is 15 residues long. The CDR3 DNA sequence: TGTGCCAGCTCATCGGGACTTAGCTCTGGAAACACCATATATTTT. The encoded protein is CASSSGLSSGNTIYF.

V and J are TRBV29-1 and TRBJ2-7; the D is unclear. Trimming took off 6 bases at V and 3 bases at J, with 6 bases between the two ends. CDR1 is SQVTM and CDR2 is ANQGSEA in the germline V gene. The CDR3 spans 10 residues. CDR3 coding DNA: TGCAGCGTCGCCGACTACGAGCAGTACTTC. Protein product: CSVADYEQYF.